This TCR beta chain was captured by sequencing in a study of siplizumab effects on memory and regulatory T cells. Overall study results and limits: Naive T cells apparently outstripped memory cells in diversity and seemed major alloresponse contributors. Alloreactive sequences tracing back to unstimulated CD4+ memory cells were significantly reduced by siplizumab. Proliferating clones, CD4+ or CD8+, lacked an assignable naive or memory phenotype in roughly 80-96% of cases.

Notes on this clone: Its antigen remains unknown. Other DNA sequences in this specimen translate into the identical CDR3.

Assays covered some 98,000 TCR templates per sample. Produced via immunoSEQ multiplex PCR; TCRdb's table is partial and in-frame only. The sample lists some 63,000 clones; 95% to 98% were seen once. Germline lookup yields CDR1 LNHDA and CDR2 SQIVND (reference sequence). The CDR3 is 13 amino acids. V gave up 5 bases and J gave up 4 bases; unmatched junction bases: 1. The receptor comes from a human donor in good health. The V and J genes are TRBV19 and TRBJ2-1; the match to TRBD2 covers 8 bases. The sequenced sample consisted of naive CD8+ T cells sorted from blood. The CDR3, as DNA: TGTGCCAGTAGTCCGGGGGGGTACAATGAGCAGTTCTTC. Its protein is CASSPGGYNEQFF.